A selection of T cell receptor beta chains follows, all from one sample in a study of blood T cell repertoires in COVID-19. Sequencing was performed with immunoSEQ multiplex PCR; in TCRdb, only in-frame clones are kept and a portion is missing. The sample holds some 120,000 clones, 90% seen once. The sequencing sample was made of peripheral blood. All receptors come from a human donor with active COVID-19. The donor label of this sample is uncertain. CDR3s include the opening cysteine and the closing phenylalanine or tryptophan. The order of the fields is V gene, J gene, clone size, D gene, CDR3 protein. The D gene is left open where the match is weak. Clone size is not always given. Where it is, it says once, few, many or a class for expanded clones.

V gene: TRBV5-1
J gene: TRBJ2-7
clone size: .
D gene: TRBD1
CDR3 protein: CASSLLTGGAMGF

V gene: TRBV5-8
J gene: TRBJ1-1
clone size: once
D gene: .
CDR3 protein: CASSIQGNTEAFF

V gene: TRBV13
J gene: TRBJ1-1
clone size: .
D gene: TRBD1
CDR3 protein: CASRPRYRGVEAFF

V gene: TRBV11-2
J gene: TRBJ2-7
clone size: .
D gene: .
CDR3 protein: CASSLAVDYHYEQYF

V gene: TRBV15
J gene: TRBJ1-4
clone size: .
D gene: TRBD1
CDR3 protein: CATSRVGQGDEKLFF

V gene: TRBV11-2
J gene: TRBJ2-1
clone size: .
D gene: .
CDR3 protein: CASSSSVGGLLNEQFF

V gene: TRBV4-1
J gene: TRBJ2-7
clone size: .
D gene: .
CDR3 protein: CASSQDPDSTPPTEQYF

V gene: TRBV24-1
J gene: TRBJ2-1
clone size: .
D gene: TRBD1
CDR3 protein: CATSDAEIGGDDEQFF

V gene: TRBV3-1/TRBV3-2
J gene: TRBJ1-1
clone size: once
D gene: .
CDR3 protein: CASSRKNPFGTEAFF

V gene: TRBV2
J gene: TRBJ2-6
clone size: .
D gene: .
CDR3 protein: CASSESLSGANVLTF

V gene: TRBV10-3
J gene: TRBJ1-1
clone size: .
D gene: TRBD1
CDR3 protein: CAINRQGQNTEAFF

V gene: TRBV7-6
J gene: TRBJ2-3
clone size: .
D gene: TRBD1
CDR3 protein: CASSSGQGTDTQYF

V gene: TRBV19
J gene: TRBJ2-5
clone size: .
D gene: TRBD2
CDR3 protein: CASSSLAGGKETQYF

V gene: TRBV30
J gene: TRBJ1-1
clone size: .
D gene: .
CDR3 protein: CAWSVGVGTEAFF

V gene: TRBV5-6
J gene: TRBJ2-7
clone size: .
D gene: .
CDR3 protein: CASSLGGAADYEQYF

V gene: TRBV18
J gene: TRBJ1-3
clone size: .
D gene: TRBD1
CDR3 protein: CASSPPRTGAGNTIYF

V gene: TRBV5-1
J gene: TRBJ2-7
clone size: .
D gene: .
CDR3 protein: CASSEGQNYEQYF

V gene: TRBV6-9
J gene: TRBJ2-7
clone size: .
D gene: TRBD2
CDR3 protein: CASSYWEGKGYEQYF

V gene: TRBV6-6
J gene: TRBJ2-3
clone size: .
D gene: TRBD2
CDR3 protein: CASSTGTSSTDTQYF

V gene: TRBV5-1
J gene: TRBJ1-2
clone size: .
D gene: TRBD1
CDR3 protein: CASSLVPGQGAYGYTF

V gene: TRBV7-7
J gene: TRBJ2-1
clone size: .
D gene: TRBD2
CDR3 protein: CASSPWSAGSYNEQFF

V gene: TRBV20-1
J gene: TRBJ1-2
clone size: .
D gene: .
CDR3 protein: CSASRAGAGYTF

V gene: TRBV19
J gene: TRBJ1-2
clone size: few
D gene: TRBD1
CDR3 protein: CASSIKGQGFLYGYTF

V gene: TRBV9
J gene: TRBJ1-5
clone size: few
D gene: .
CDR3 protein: CASSADSYSNQPQHF

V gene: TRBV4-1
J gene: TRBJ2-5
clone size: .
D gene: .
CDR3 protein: CASSQDLGTSAAWFETQYF

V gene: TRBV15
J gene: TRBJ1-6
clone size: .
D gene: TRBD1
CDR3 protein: CATSKGQGNSPLHF

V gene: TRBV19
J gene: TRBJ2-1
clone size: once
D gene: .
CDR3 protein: CASSIYGDEQFF

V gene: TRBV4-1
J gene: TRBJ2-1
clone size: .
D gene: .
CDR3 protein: CASSQQGWFNEQFF

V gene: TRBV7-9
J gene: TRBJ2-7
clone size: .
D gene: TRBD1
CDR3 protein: CASSAGQGAYEQYF

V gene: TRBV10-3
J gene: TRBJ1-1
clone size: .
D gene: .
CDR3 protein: CAISESEAMNTEAFF

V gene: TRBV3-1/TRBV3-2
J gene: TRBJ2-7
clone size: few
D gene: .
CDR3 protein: CASSQLYEQYF

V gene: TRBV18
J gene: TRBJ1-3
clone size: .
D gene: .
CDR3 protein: CASSLGEGRNTIYF

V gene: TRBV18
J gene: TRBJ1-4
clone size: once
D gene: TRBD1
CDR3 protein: CASSVQGAVEKLFF

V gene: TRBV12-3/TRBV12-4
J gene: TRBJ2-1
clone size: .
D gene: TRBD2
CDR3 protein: CAILLATNEQFF

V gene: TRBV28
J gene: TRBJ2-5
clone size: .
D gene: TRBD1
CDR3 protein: CASGTDRGLETQYF

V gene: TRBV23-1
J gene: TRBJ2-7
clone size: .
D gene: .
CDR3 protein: CASSQSPGQTYEQYF

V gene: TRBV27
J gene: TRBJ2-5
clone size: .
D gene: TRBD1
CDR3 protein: CASTPGTGETQYF

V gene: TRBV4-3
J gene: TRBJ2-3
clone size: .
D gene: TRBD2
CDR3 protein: CASSQVSSGELDTQYF

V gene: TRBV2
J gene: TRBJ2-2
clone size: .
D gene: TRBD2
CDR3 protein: CASSTLRGGAGELFF

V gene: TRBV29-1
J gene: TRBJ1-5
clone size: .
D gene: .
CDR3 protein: CSVHAGSDQPQHF

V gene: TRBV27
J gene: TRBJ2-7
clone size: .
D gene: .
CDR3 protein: CASSFARGGEQYF

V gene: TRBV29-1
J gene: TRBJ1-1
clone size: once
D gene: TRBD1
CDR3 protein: CSVAALTGGAYKNTEAFF

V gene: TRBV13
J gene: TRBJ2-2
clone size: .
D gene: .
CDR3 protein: CASSSAGAVVNTGELFF